The next 19 T cell receptor beta chains were all read from a single sample in a study of CXCR3-negative and CXCR3-positive naive CD8 T cells. Each TRB cDNA library was prepared by 5' RACE (with UMI labels). Following a re-call of the 5' RACE reads, TCRdb has one entry per CDR3 protein and lacks DNA. This sample contains about 130,000 distinct CDR3 sequences. These receptors are not linked to any known antigen. Overall study findings and caveats: Hydrophobicity of TRB CDR3s was greater in CXCR3-positive naive cells than in CXCR3-negative naive cells.

Sequencing was carried out using naive CXCR3+ CD8+ T cells from blood. Noted subset: CD45RO-CCR7+CD27+CD95- naive CD8+ T cells expressing CXCR3 (TNR3+). The receptors come from a human donor in good health. Some clones in this sample may be carry-over from other donors' samples.

The J gene is TRBJ2-3, the V gene TRBV20-1; as DNA is missing, the TRBD1 call by TCRdb cannot be tested. The CDR3 totals 14 residues. Germline CDR1 is DFQATT and CDR2 is SNEGSKA (reference sequence). CDR3 loop: CSVEVWGDTDTQYF.

The CDR3 sequence: CASSPNDRESGKNIQYF. J is TRBJ2-4 and V is TRBV18; TCRdb's assignment of TRBD1 cannot be checked, as there is no DNA. CDR3 length: 17 amino acids. In germline, CDR1 is KGHSH, CDR2 LQKENI.

This chain uses TRBV29-1 with TRBJ2-3. Germline V gene sequence: CDR1 SQVTM, CDR2 ANQGSEA. The CDR3 contains 13 residues. CDR3 amino acids: CSVVLSGADTQYF.

The gene calls are TRBV12-3 or TRBV12-4 and TRBJ2-7; the D call of TRBD1 rests on TCRdb alone, since no DNA is present to check it. The CDR3 runs 14 residues. CDR3 loop: CACSLGTGGYEQYF.

J is TRBJ2-3 and V is TRBV28. This CDR3 spans 17 amino acids. Germline V gene sequence: CDR1 MDHEN, CDR2 SYDVKM. CDR3 sequence: CASSLFGGRASTDTQYF.

This chain links TRBV12-3 or TRBV12-4 with TRBJ1-5; TCRdb reports TRBD1, a call that lacks DNA to check it against. The CDR3 consists of 15 residues. The CDR3 loop is CASSQDREQGQPQHF.

The gene calls are TRBV6-1 and TRBJ2-2. Germline V gene data show CDR1 as MNHNS and CDR2 as SASEGT. The CDR3 is 15 amino acids. CDR3 region: CASSEEVGDPGELFF.

The V gene is TRBV14, the J gene TRBJ2-3; TCRdb's assignment of TRBD2 cannot be checked, as there is no DNA. Germline V gives CDR1 SGHDN, CDR2 FVKESK. This CDR3 has 16 residues. CDR3 protein: CASSQDLLAGADTQYF.

J is TRBJ2-7 and V is TRBV25-1; TCRdb returns TRBD1, unconfirmable since there is no DNA. There are 14 residues in the CDR3. Looked up from germline, CDR1 is MGHDK and CDR2 is SYGVNS. The CDR3 reads CASSHRGGNLEQYF.

The chain recombines TRBV28 with TRBJ1-2; TCRdb names TRBD1, which stays unverified in the absence of DNA. In germline, CDR1 is MDHEN, CDR2 SYDVKM. The CDR3 is made up of 15 amino acids. The CDR3 sequence: CASSKGQAPIYGYTF.

This chain links TRBV7-9 with TRBJ2-7; the D call from TCRdb, TRBD2, cannot be confirmed without DNA. This CDR3 spans 15 amino acids. Looked up from germline, CDR1 is SEHNR and CDR2 is FQNEAQ (reference sequence). CDR3 region: CASSLVAGGPYEQYF.

This chain links TRBV28 with TRBJ2-3; TCRdb proposes TRBD2, but this gene call is untestable without DNA. The CDR3 is 21 residues long. CDR1 MDHEN and CDR2 SYDVKM come from the germline V gene. CDR3 loop: CASSSRLAGGPGVSDTDTQYF. Combining the CDR3 with reference TRBV28 and TRBJ2-3 gives the whole variable domain DVKVTQSSRYLVKRTGEKVFLECVQDMDHENMFWYRQDPGLGLRLIYFSYDVKMKEKGDIPEGYSVSREKKERFSLILESASTNQTSMYLCASSSRLAGGPGVSDTDTQYFGPGTRLTVL.

CDR3 sequence: CASSDSGTVQDTQYF. J is TRBJ2-3 and V is TRBV9; there is no DNA to check the TCRdb D call of TRBD1. From germline, CDR1 is SGDLS and CDR2 YYNGEE. This CDR3 region has 15 residues.

The CDR3 loop is CASSQDRGLAGTGELFF. The rearrangement joins TRBV4-3 to TRBJ2-2; TCRdb's assignment of TRBD2 cannot be checked, as there is no DNA. The CDR3 covers 17 residues. The germline CDR1 and CDR2 sequences are LGHNA and YSLEER.

CDR3 region: CSASTSSYNEQFF. The chain recombines TRBV29-1 with TRBJ2-1. The germline gives CDR1 SQVTM, CDR2 ANQGSEA. The CDR3 consists of 13 residues.

V usage is TRBV6-2 or TRBV6-3 and J usage is TRBJ2-1; TCRdb's D call of TRBD1 is untestable without DNA. Per the germline V gene, CDR1 is MNHEY and CDR2 is SVGEGT. The CDR3 covers 16 residues. CDR3 loop: CASSYGYRDDYNEQFF.

The rearrangement joins TRBV10-1 to TRBJ1-1; checking the TCRdb D call of TRBD1 is not possible without DNA. Germline CDR1 is WNHNN and CDR2 is SYGVQD (reference sequence). CDR3 length: 16 residues. CDR3 in amino acids: CASKPHGTGVDTEAFF.

The chain uses TRBV20-1 and TRBJ2-6; the TCRdb D gene call, TRBD1, has no DNA to confirm it. CDR3 size: 17 residues. Germline CDR1 is DFQATT and CDR2 is SNEGSKA (reference sequence). The CDR3 reads CSARETGELGGANVLTF.

The chain recombines TRBV20-1 with TRBJ2-7. CDR1 is DFQATT, CDR2 SNEGSKA, per germline (reference sequence). The CDR3 sequence is 14 residues long. The CDR3 here is CSARDLDSTYEQYF.